This passage covers 9 T cell receptor beta chains from one sample sequenced in a study of metastatic and nonmetastatic thyroid tumors. Thyroid surgery was performed in patients who had received no treatment beforehand. TCRdb reanalyzed the PCR reads with MiXCR. The sample has under 35,000 clones, over 20% seen once. The sequenced sample was blood. These receptors came from a female donor with papillary thyroid cancer or a benign thyroid nodule (not recorded which). Some clones in this sample may be carry-over from other donors' samples.

In this sample, this clone turned up many times. The chain is built from TRBV11-3 and TRBJ2-1; D is possibly TRBD2 (5 bases). CDR3 size: 16 residues. Germline CDR1 is SGHNT and CDR2 is YENEEA. The V and J ends lost 5 bases and 3 bases respectively, with 17 bases between them. The CDR3 sequence: CASSPRGARSYNEQFF. The CDR3 DNA reads as TGTGCCAGCAGCCCTCGGGGAGCCCGGAGCTACAATGAGCAGTTCTTC.

This chain uses TRBV5-1 with TRBJ1-1; possible D gene TRBD1, 6 bases. Germline CDR1 is SGHRS and CDR2 is YFSETQ. Trimming took off 4 bases at V and 0 bases at J, with 7 bases between the two ends. The CDR3 loop spans 13 amino acids. The CDR3 spells CASSRDMNTEAFF. In nucleotides, the CDR3 is TGCGCCAGCAGCCGGGACATGAACACTGAAGCTTTCTTT.

The rearrangement links TRBV6-5 to TRBJ2-1; D is perhaps TRBD1 (5 bases). The germline V gene has CDR1 MNHEY and CDR2 SVGAGI. V gave up 6 bases and J gave up 5 bases, with 14 bases separating them. The CDR3 totals 14 residues. The CDR3 loop is CASSYQGFHNEQFF. The CDR3 coding sequence is TGTGCCAGCAGCTACCAGGGATTCCACAATGAGCAGTTCTTC.

The J gene is TRBJ1-2, the V gene TRBV27, with D perhaps TRBD1 (6 bases). The CDR3 extends over 16 amino acids. Trimming cost V 5 bases and J 4 bases, with 20 bases left between them. The germline V gene has CDR1 MNHEY and CDR2 SMNVEV (reference sequence). The CDR3 loop is CASSARTAEGIYGYTF. The CDR3 region has the DNA TGTGCCAGCAGTGCACGGACAGCCGAAGGGATCTATGGCTACACCTTC.

This clone was recorded at least ten times. The V and J genes are TRBV24-1 and TRBJ1-5, with TRBD1 as a possible D gene (5 bases). CDR1 is KGHDR and CDR2 is SFDVKD in the germline V gene. Trimming took 12 bases from V and 0 from J, leaving 17 bases between them. The CDR3 contains 15 residues. The CDR3: CAHRTGTYSNQPQHF. DNA for the CDR3: TGTGCCCACAGAACCGGGACTTATAGCAATCAGCCCCAGCATTTT.

As to this clone: The junction and the germline gene differ at one end; a read error may be behind it. The V gene is TRBV24-1, the J gene TRBJ2-2; D remains ambiguous. The CDR3 is 14 residues long. CDR1 and CDR2 from the germline V gene are KGHDR and SFDVKD. CDR3 amino acids: CATSDITVTGELFF. CDR3 sequence (DNA): TGTGCCACCAGTGATATAACAGTCACCGGCGAGCTGTTTTTT.

This clone was observed many times. The chain links TRBV30 to TRBJ2-7; D possibly corresponds to TRBD1 (5 bases). V lost 7 bases, J lost 3 bases, and 13 bases lay in between. The germline V gene encodes CDR1 GTSNPN and CDR2 SVGIG (reference sequence). CDR3 length: 12 residues. The CDR3 nucleotides read TGTGCCTCAGGAAGGGGTAGCTACGAGCAGTACTTC. Encoded protein: CASGRGSYEQYF.

The sample holds many counts of this clone. J is TRBJ1-5 and V is TRBV20-1; a weak D match, TRBD1 (6 bases). V was cut by 5 bases and J by 7 bases, with 15 bases left in between. The CDR3 is 13 residues long. Germline CDR1 is DFQATT and CDR2 is SNEGSKA (reference sequence). CDR3 nucleotide sequence: TGCAGTGCTGACGGGGCAGGGGTCCAGCCCCAGCATTTT. Protein sequence: CSADGAGVQPQHF.

This clone was seen ten or more times. V usage is TRBV14 and J usage is TRBJ2-6; D call uncertain. Germline CDR1 is SGHDN and CDR2 is FVKESK. V was trimmed by 3 bases and J by 1 base, leaving 4 bases between them. The CDR3 spans 14 residues. The CDR3 region has the DNA TGTGCCAGCAGCCACATATCTGGGGCCAACGTCCTGACTTTC. Its protein product is CASSHISGANVLTF. The entire variable domain, with the rest obtained from reference TRBV14 and TRBJ2-6, is as follows: EAGVTQFPSHSVIEKGQTVTLRCDPISGHDNLYWYRRVMGKEIKFLLHFVKESKQDESGMPNNRFLAERTGGTYSTLKVQPAELEDSGVYFCASSHISGANVLTFGAGSRLTVL.